One T cell receptor (beta chain) is described in this entry. The record originates from a study of blood T cell repertoires in COVID-19. Study details: The United States, Italy and Spain provided the acute and convalescent COVID-19 samples.

Original methodology: Researchers report that nucleated cell counts were estimated from reference gene primer amplification. Data came from immunoSEQ multiplex PCR; TCRdb stores just in-frame clones and leaves some out. That table gives V, J and clone size, and the DNA gave D and trimming. The sample consists of about 160,000 clones, 80% to 90% of them appearing once. Specimen: peripheral blood. This clonotype originated in a woman aged 55 to 70 who had recovered from COVID-19.

The DNA for the CDR3 is TGTGCCAGCAGGAGAGGGACTAACGAGCAGTACTTC. As protein: CASRRGTNEQYF. V is TRBV28 and J is TRBJ2-7, with 7 bases identical to TRBD2. The CDR3 runs to 12 residues. The V segment lost 6 bases and the J segment 5 bases; nucleotides outside the gene matches: 4. Germline V lookup: CDR1 MDHEN, CDR2 SYDVKM.